Listed here are 15 T cell receptor beta chains from one sample, sequenced in a study of blood T cell repertoires in COVID-19. The method was immunoSEQ multiplex PCR; TCRdb's version includes in-frame clones alone and lacks a portion of them. The sample yields 100,000 to 120,000 clones, 85% to 90% seen once. The sequencing sample was made of peripheral blood. Every receptor here comes from a woman between 50 and 59 years old with acute or convalescent COVID-19.

The genes are TRBV6-5 and TRBJ2-7, with a weak D call TRBD1 (6 bases). The CDR3 is made up of 13 amino acids. Between the trimmed V and J ends, which lost 2 bases and 12 bases, there was a span of 17 bases. The germline V gene has CDR1 MNHEY and CDR2 SVGAGI. The CDR3 region is CASSYGLGARGYF. CDR3 DNA: TGTGCCAGCAGTTACGGTTTGGGGGCCAGAGGGTACTTC.

The rearrangement uses TRBV7-9 and TRBJ2-5; D remains ambiguous. The V gene lost 2 bases and the J gene lost 3 bases, with 10 bases spanning the gap. This CDR3 contains 14 residues. CDR1 is SEHNR and CDR2 is FQNEAQ in the germline V gene (reference sequence). The CDR3 loop reads CASSLPLAEETQYF. The CDR3 bases are TGTGCCAGCAGCTTACCTTTGGCAGAAGAGACCCAGTACTTC.

The chain is built from TRBV3-1 (or the pseudogene TRBV3-2) and TRBJ2-7, with TRBD1 matching over 7 bases. The CDR3 is made up of 16 amino acids. Germline V gives CDR1 LGHDT, CDR2 YNNKEL (reference sequence). Trimming cost V 2 bases and J 0 bases; bases outside gene matches: 7. Here the CDR3 DNA reads TGTGCCAGCAGCCAATGGGGGACAGCTACCTCCTACGAGCAGTACTTC. It encodes CASSQWGTATSYEQYF.

This chain uses TRBV4-2 with TRBJ2-7; 8 bases align to TRBD2. Germline assignment: CDR1 LGHNA and CDR2 YNFKEQ. The CDR3 totals 17 residues. V trimming: 3 bases; J trimming: 2 bases; junction bases outside the gene matches: 12. The CDR3 bases are TGTGCCAGCAGCCATACCAGCCTCGGGAGGGCCGCCTACGAGCAGTACTTC. It encodes CASSHTSLGRAAYEQYF.

The chain carries TRBV4-2 and TRBJ2-3; 8 nucleotides match TRBD2. V shed 4 bases and J 4 bases; nucleotides not matched to a gene: 4. Germline V CDR1 and CDR2: LGHNA, YNFKEQ. The CDR3 sequence is 14 residues long. CDR3 nucleotide sequence: TGTGCCAGCAGCCGGGAGCGGGAGTCAGATACGCAGTATTTT. As protein: CASSRERESDTQYF.

The count of this clone is one. The chain has TRBV2 and TRBJ2-3; D is perhaps TRBD1 (5 bases). Deletions cut 1 base from V and 9 bases from J, with 14 bases between. Germline CDR1 and CDR2: SNHLY and FYNNEI. The CDR3 totals 14 residues. The CDR3 reads CASSEVFTGVTQYF. CDR3 nucleotide sequence: TGTGCCAGCAGTGAAGTTTTCACAGGTGTAACGCAGTATTTT.

The V call is TRBV7-2, the J call TRBJ1-5; perhaps TRBD1 as D (6 bases). Germline assignment: CDR1 SGHTA and CDR2 FQGNSA. The CDR3 is 13 residues long. V dropped 8 bases and J dropped 1 base, with 9 bases sitting between them. This chain's CDR3 is CASGGASNQPQHF. The CDR3 DNA reads as TGTGCCAGCGGGGGGGCCAGCAATCAGCCCCAGCATTTT.

This clone is a singleton in its sample. The chain has TRBV7-9 and TRBJ1-1; 8 nucleotides agree with TRBD1. With V trimmed by 5 bases and J by 0 bases, 11 bases remained unmatched. Germline assignment: CDR1 SEHNR and CDR2 FQNEAQ (reference sequence). The CDR3 extends over 17 amino acids. The CDR3 DNA follows: TGTGCCAGCAGCAACACCGTGGGGACAGGAGTGAACACTGAAGCTTTCTTT. As protein: CASSNTVGTGVNTEAFF.

The rearrangement links TRBV5-8 to TRBJ1-6; D gene ambiguous. The length of the CDR3 is 17 residues. The germline V gene has CDR1 SGHTS and CDR2 YDEGEE. Trimming cost V 0 bases and J 5 bases, with 15 bases left between them. The CDR3 DNA follows: TGTGCCAGCAGCTTGGGAGGGTCCGGCCGAGATAATTCACCCCTCCACTTT. It encodes CASSLGGSGRDNSPLHF.

This chain uses TRBV6-6 with TRBJ2-1; 7 bases agree with TRBD2. Germline lookup yields CDR1 MNHNY and CDR2 SVGAGI (reference sequence). CDR3 length equals 14 residues. V shed 2 bases and J 3 bases; nucleotides not matched to a gene: 1. CDR3 DNA: TGTGCCAGCAGTTACGAGCGGGACTACAATGAGCAGTTCTTC. Translation: CASSYERDYNEQFF.

The gene calls are TRBV28 and TRBJ2-7; D gene uncertain. The CDR3 is 11 residues long. CDR1 and CDR2 from the germline V gene are MDHEN and SYDVKM. Trimming pared 7 bases from V and 3 bases from J, leaving 7 bases between. CDR3 loop: CASMNYYEQYF. In DNA, the CDR3 is TGTGCCAGCATGAACTACTACGAGCAGTACTTC.

The V and J genes are TRBV2 and TRBJ2-3, with 11 bases identical to TRBD2. The V gene end was trimmed by 7 bases and the J gene end by 4 bases; junction bases not matched to a gene: 7. This CDR3 has 15 residues. CDR1 SNHLY and CDR2 FYNNEI come from the germline V gene. The CDR3 region is CASTLAGGKADTQYF. The CDR3 DNA sequence: TGTGCCAGCACCTTAGCGGGAGGGAAAGCAGATACGCAGTATTTT.

The J gene is TRBJ1-3, the V gene TRBV18; D unresolved. The V and J ends lost 2 bases and 0 bases respectively, with 11 bases between them. The CDR3 length is 16 residues. The germline V gene has CDR1 KGHSH and CDR2 LQKENI. The chain's CDR3 is CASSPGPRTSGNTIYF. The CDR3 coding sequence is TGTGCCAGCTCACCAGGGCCCAGAACCTCTGGAAACACCATATATTTT.

The chain links TRBV28 to TRBJ2-7; D uncertain. The CDR3 loop spans 14 amino acids. Germline assignment: CDR1 MDHEN and CDR2 SYDVKM. The V end lost 3 bases, the J end lost 2 bases, and 11 bases lay between the germline ends. CDR3 DNA sequence: TGTGCCAGCAGTTTTCCGGTCCCCCCCTACGAGCAGTACTTC. This codes for CASSFPVPPYEQYF.

The V gene is TRBV5-1, the J gene TRBJ1-3, with 7 nucleotides matching TRBD1. Germline V gene sequence: CDR1 SGHRS, CDR2 YFSETQ. The V segment lost 3 bases and the J segment 1 base; nucleotides outside the gene matches: 1. The CDR3 is 14 residues long. CDR3 in DNA: TGCGCCAGCAGCTCGACAGGGTCTGGAAACACCATATATTTT. This encodes CASSSTGSGNTIYF.